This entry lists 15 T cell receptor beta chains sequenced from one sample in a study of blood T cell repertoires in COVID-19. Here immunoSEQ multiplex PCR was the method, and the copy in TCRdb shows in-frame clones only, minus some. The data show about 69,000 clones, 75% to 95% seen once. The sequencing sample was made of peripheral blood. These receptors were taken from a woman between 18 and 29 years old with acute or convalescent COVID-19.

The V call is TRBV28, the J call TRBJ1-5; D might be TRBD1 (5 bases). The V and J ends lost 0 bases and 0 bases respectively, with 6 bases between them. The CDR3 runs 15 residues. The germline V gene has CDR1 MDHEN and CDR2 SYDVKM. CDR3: CASSLWGLSNQPQHF. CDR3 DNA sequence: TGTGCCAGCAGTTTATGGGGGCTTAGCAATCAGCCCCAGCATTTT.

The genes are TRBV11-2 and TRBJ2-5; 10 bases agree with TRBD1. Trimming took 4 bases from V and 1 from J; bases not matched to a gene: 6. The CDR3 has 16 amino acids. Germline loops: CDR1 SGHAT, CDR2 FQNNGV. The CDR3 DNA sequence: TGTGCCAGCAGCTCGACAGGGGGCTTCGGCCAAGAGACCCAGTACTTC. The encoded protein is CASSSTGGFGQETQYF.

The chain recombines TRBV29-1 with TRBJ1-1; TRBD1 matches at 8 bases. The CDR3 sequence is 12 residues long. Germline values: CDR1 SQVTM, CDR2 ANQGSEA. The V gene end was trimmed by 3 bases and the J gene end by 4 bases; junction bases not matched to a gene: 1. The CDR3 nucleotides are TGCAGCGTTGACGGGACAGGCACTGAAGCTTTCTTT. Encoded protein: CSVDGTGTEAFF.

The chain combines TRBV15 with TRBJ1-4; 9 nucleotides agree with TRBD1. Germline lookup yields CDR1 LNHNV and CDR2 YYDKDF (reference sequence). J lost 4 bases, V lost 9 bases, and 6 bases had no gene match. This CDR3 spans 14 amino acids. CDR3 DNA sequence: TGTGCCACAGCGGGACAGGGACGTAATGAAAAACTGTTTTTT. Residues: CATAGQGRNEKLFF.

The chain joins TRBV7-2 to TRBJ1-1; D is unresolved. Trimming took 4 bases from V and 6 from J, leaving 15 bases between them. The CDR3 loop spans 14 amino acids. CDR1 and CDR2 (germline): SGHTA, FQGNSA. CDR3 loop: CASSSAGRAAEAFF. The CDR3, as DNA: TGTGCCAGCAGCTCCGCCGGGAGGGCGGCTGAAGCTTTCTTT. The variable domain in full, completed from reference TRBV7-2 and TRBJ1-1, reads GAGVSQSPSNKVTEKGKDVELRCDPISGHTALYWYRQSLGQGLEFLIYFQGNSAPDKSGLPSDRFSAERTGGSVSTLTIQRTQQEDSAVYLCASSSAGRAAEAFFGQGTRLTVV.

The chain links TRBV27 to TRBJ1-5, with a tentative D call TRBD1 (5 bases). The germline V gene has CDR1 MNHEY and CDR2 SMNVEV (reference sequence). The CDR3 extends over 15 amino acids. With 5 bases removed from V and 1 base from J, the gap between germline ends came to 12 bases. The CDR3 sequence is CASSPRQLSNQPQHF. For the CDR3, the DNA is TGTGCCAGCAGTCCGCGACAGCTCAGCAATCAGCCCCAGCATTTT.

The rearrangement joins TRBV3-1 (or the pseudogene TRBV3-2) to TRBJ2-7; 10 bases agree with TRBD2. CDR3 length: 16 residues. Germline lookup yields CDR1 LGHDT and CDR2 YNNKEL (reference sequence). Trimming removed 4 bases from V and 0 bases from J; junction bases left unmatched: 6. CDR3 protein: CASSPTIAGGSYEQYF. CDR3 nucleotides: TGTGCCAGCAGCCCAACAATAGCGGGGGGCTCCTACGAGCAGTACTTC.

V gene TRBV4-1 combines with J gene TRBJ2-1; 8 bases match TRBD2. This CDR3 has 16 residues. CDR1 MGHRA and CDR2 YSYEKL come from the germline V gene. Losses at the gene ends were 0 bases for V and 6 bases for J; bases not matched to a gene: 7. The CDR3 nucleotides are TGCGCCAGCAGCCAAGACGCTAGCGGGTTGGGCAATGAGCAGTTCTTC. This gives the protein CASSQDASGLGNEQFF.

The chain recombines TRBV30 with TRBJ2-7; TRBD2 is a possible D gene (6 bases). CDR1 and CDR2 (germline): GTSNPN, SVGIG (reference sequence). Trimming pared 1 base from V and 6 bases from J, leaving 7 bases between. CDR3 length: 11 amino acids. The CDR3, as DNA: TGTGCCTGGAGTGACGGGAGCGAGCAGTACTTC. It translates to CAWSDGSEQYF. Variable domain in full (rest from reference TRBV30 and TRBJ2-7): SQTIHQWPATLVQPVGSPLSLECTVEGTSNPNLYWYRQAAGRGLQLLFYSVGIGQISSEVPQNLSASRPQDRQFILSSKKLLLSDSGFYLCAWSDGSEQYFGPGTRLTVT.

Here the CDR3 DNA reads TGTGCCAGCAGCCAAATGACTAGCGGGAGGAGGAACGGTGAGCAGTTCTTC. This codes for CASSQMTSGRRNGEQFF. The chain links TRBV7-6 to TRBJ2-1, with 13 bases aligning to TRBD2. Trimming cost V 5 bases and J 9 bases; bases outside gene matches: 13. The CDR3 loop spans 17 amino acids. In germline, CDR1 is SGHVS, CDR2 FNYEAQ.

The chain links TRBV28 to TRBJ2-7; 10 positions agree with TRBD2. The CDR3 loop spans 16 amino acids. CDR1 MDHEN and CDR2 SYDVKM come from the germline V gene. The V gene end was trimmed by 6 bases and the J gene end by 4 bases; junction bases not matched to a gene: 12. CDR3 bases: TGTGCCAGCAGCTCCCGGTGGCTAGCGGGGGAGTACGAGCAGTACTTC. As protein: CASSSRWLAGEYEQYF.

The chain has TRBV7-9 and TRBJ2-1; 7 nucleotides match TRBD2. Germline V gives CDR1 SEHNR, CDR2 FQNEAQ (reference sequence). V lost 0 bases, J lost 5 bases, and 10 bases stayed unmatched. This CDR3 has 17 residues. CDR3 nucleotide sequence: TGTGCCAGCAGCTTAGCCATTGGGGAGGGGCCTAACAATGAGCAGTTCTTC. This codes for CASSLAIGEGPNNEQFF.

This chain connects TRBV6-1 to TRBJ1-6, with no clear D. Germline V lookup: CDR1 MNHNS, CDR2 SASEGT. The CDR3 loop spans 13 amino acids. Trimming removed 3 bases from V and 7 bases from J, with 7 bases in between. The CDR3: CASSDGENSPLHF. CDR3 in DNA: TGTGCCAGCAGTGACGGAGAAAATTCACCCCTCCACTTT.

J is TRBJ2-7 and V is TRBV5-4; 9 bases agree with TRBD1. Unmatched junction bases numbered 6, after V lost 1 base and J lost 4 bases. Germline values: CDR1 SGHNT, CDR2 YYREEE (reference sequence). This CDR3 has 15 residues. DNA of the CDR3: TGTGCCAGCAGCTTGCCGGGACAGGGAAGGTACGAGCAGTACTTC. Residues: CASSLPGQGRYEQYF.

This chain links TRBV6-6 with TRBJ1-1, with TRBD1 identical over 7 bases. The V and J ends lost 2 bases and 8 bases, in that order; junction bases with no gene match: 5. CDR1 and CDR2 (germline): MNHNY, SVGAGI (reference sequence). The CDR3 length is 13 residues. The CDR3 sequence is CASSYGQAREAFF. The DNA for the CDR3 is TGTGCCAGCAGTTACGGACAGGCGCGGGAAGCTTTCTTT.